Below are 4 T cell receptor beta chains sequenced from a single sample in a study of patients and donors after allogeneic stem cell transplantation. MiXCR was run by TCRdb on the RT-PCR reads, yielding one entry per CDR3 protein. The table includes about 150,000 distinct CDR3 sequences, over 30% detected once. The material sequenced was blood, either unsorted or a sorted T cell fraction (not recorded which). Receptor source: a human donor who was either an allogeneic HSCT recipient or a stem cell or donor lymphocyte infusion donor (not recorded which). It is not recorded whose cells these are; they may come from a transplant donor.

V gene TRBV4-3 combines with J gene TRBJ1-4; the D is unclear. V was shortened by 6 bases and J by 5 bases, with 7 bases between the two germline ends. The CDR3 is 12 amino acids. The germline gives CDR1 LGHNA, CDR2 YSLEER. CDR3 DNA sequence: TGCGCCAGCAGTGTAGGGAATGAAAAACTGTTTTTT. Protein product: CASSVGNEKLFF.

This clonotype was recorded a few times. This chain links TRBV20-1 with TRBJ1-3, with D perhaps matching TRBD1 (6 bases). There are 16 residues in the CDR3. Trimming removed 6 bases from V and 0 bases from J, with 18 bases in between. Germline CDR1 and CDR2: DFQATT and SNEGSKA (reference sequence). In nucleotides, the CDR3 is TGCAGTGCAGGGGGGGCGAGGGGGTCCTCTGGAAACACCATATATTTT. Amino acid sequence: CSAGGARGSSGNTIYF.

This chain links TRBV20-1 with TRBJ1-5, with D uncertain. Per germline, CDR1 DFQATT and CDR2 SNEGSKA (reference sequence). Trimming pared 3 bases from V and 4 bases from J, leaving 10 bases between. The CDR3 extends over 13 amino acids. DNA of the CDR3: TGCAGTGCTAGCAATTCCCTAAATCAGCCCCAGCATTTT. Translated, it gives CSASNSLNQPQHF.

V and J are TRBV28 and TRBJ2-5; D remains unclear. The CDR3 runs to 15 residues. The ends were cut back, 7 bases at V and 6 bases at J, with 21 bases in the middle. CDR1 is MDHEN, CDR2 SYDVKM, per germline. CDR3 sequence reads: CASTPRPPTRQTQYF. The CDR3 DNA reads TGTGCCAGCACCCCTCGACCCCCAACGCGACAGACCCAGTACTTC.